The present entry profiles one TCR beta chain with its context. The sample originates from a study of technical replicates of blood from a few donors. CDR1 MNHEY and CDR2 SVGAGI come from the germline V gene. V was clipped by 7 bases and J by 2 bases; unmatched bases: 7. The CDR3 has 14 amino acids. This table comes from immunoSEQ multiplex PCR, and its TCRdb copy is limited to in-frame clones, with some not included. This sample has about 97,000 clones, with approximately 94% found just once. This chain connects TRBV6-5 to TRBJ1-2, with 7 bases matching TRBD1. The sample taken for sequencing was T cells isolated from PBMCs. The source is a human donor in good health. This CDR3 reads CASTSTGTNYGYTF. The DNA of the CDR3 is TGTGCCAGCACCTCGACAGGGACCAACTATGGCTACACCTTC.